The text below deals with one T cell receptor beta chain. This record comes from a study of control samples from healthy donors and cancer patients. The data were produced by immunoSEQ multiplex PCR, yet TCRdb's version contains in-frame clones alone and is incomplete. The repertoire has about 65,000 clones, around nine tenths of them found once; the top ten carry 1% to 1.5%. Germline lookup yields CDR1 SEHNR and CDR2 FQNEAQ (reference sequence). This CDR3 region has 15 residues. Trimming at V came to 4 bases and at J to 4 bases, leaving 8 bases not matched to a gene. The rearrangement uses TRBV7-9 and TRBJ2-5, with 8 bases aligning to TRBD2. Sequences were obtained from PBMCs. This TCR was recovered from a woman in her forties or fifties with colorectal cancer. CDR3 DNA sequence: TGTGCCAGCAGCTCAACCGTCGCGGGGGGAGAGACCCAGTACTTC. The encoded protein is CASSSTVAGGETQYF. The whole variable domain, remainder taken from reference TRBV7-9 and TRBJ2-5, is DTGVSQNPRHKITKRGQNVTFRCDPISEHNRLYWYRQTLGQGPEFLTYFQNEAQLEKSRLLSDRFSAERPKGSFSTLEIQRTEQGDSAMYLCASSSTVAGGETQYFGPGTRLLVL.